Sequencing of this T cell receptor (beta chain) was carried out in a study of vaccination effects on CD4 cells after COVID-19. Sequencing followed a ViraFEST assay step that expanded antigen-specific CD4+ T cells with viral peptide pools. After around 10 days in culture, the CD4+ T cells were isolated. All vaccine recipients tested negative for nucleocapsid antibodies and had never contracted SARS-CoV-2 infection. Trimming shortened V by 5 bases and J by 0 bases, and 7 bases separated the two germline ends. Germline V gene sequence: CDR1 MGHDK, CDR2 SYGVNS. This CDR3 has 14 residues. Of note for this clone: Its antigen is currently unknown.

The protocol was immunoSEQ multiplex PCR, while the TCRdb copy is restricted to in-frame clones and leaves out a portion. In the table there are just under 45,000 clones, around three quarters of which are singletons. This sample comprised CD4+ T cells from PBMCs cultured with SARS-CoV-2 spike peptides, obtained before COVID-19 vaccination. The rearrangement uses TRBV25-1 and TRBJ1-4; D may be TRBD1 (5 bases). The TCR comes from a human donor who received a COVID-19 vaccine. For the CDR3, the DNA is TGTGCCAGCAGTAGGGGTGCAACTAATGAAAAACTGTTTTTT. Translation: CASSRGATNEKLFF.